These 20 T cell receptor beta chains were sequenced from one sample in a study of shared clonotypes between healthy human individuals. This table comes from immunoSEQ multiplex PCR, and its TCRdb copy is limited to in-frame clones, with some not included. Of millions of clones in the sample, around 90% are singletons; the top ten hold more than 0.12%. Sequencing was done on a sample of naive CD4+ T cells sorted from blood. Indicated subset: CD45RA+ positively selected. Receptor source: a man between 18 and 29 years old in good health.

Only one count was recorded for this clone. The chain uses TRBV27 and TRBJ2-2; D gene ambiguous. The CDR3 runs to 16 residues. Trimming shortened V by 3 bases and J by 2 bases, and 13 bases separated the two germline ends. Germline CDR1 MNHEY, CDR2 SMNVEV (reference sequence). CDR3 nucleotide sequence: TGTGCCAGCAGTTTTCGCTCAGGCGGCAACACCGGGGAGCTGTTTTTT. This encodes CASSFRSGGNTGELFF.

V gene TRBV10-3 combines with J gene TRBJ2-7, with D possibly TRBD2 on 6 matching bases. The germline V and J ends were trimmed by 10 bases and 2 bases, with 21 bases remaining between them. Germline lookup yields CDR1 ENHRY and CDR2 SYGVKD. This CDR3 contains 15 residues. The CDR3 sequence is CASTSSSESTYEQYF. The CDR3 nucleotides read TGTGCCAGCACCTCCTCTAGCGAGAGTACCTACGAGCAGTACTTC.

CDR3: CAISDWGGGNYGYTF. In DNA, the CDR3 is TGTGCCATCAGTGACTGGGGCGGGGGGAACTATGGCTACACCTTC. The chain joins TRBV10-3 to TRBJ1-2; D might be TRBD1 (5 bases). Germline CDR1 reads ENHRY; CDR2 reads SYGVKD. The CDR3 extends over 15 amino acids. V was shortened by 3 bases and J by 2 bases, with 13 bases between the two germline ends.

The V call is TRBV20-1, the J call TRBJ1-1; D possibly corresponds to TRBD1 (5 bases). CDR1 is DFQATT, CDR2 SNEGSKA, per germline (reference sequence). V was shortened by 3 bases and J by 6 bases, with 8 bases between the two germline ends. The CDR3 consists of 11 residues. CDR3 residues: CSASPGPEAFF. The CDR3 bases are TGCAGTGCTAGCCCGGGACCTGAAGCTTTCTTT.

The V and J genes are TRBV6-5 and TRBJ1-1; TRBD1 agrees at 9 bases. The ends lost 1 base at V and 12 bases at J; junction bases unmatched: 9. Germline loops: CDR1 MNHEY, CDR2 SVGAGI. The CDR3 is made up of 14 amino acids. The CDR3 loop is CASSYWGQGEESFF. CDR3 in DNA: TGTGCCAGCAGTTACTGGGGACAGGGCGAAGAGTCTTTCTTT.

The chain uses TRBV7-6 and TRBJ2-7; 8 bases line up with TRBD1. V trimming: 2 bases; J trimming: 2 bases; junction bases outside the gene matches: 8. Germline V gene lookup returns CDR1 SGHVS and CDR2 FNYEAQ. The CDR3 loop spans 16 amino acids. The CDR3 reads CASSLQGETGAYEQYF. The CDR3 DNA reads TGTGCCAGCAGCTTACAAGGGGAGACAGGGGCCTACGAGCAGTACTTC.

J is TRBJ2-2 and V is TRBV19; D is perhaps TRBD1 (5 bases). Looked up from germline, CDR1 is LNHDA and CDR2 is SQIVND (reference sequence). V was pared by 5 bases and J by 1 base, with 8 bases between. The CDR3 runs to 14 residues. The CDR3 is CASSLGQNTGELFF. CDR3 in DNA: TGTGCCAGTAGTCTAGGACAGAACACCGGGGAGCTGTTTTTT.

This clone appeared a few times. The gene calls are TRBV19 and TRBJ1-2; TRBD1 agrees at 7 bases. The J segment lost 7 bases and the V segment lost 5 bases, leaving 7 bases of the junction unmatched. Germline V lookup: CDR1 LNHDA, CDR2 SQIVND (reference sequence). This CDR3 is 13 amino acids long. CDR3 sequence reads: CASSPEGAGGYTF. CDR3 nucleotides: TGTGCCAGTAGTCCAGAGGGGGCGGGTGGCTACACCTTC.

This chain links TRBV2 with TRBJ1-5, with 7 bases aligning to TRBD1. Per germline, CDR1 SNHLY and CDR2 FYNNEI. J lost 7 bases, V lost 2 bases, and 8 bases had no gene match. The CDR3 totals 15 residues. This CDR3 reads CASSEREQGRQPQHF. DNA for the CDR3: TGTGCCAGCAGTGAAAGGGAACAGGGGCGGCAGCCCCAGCATTTT. Variable domain in full (rest from reference TRBV2 and TRBJ1-5): EPEVTQTPSHQVTQMGQEVILRCVPISNHLYFYWYRQILGQKVEFLVSFYNNEISEKSEIFDDQFSVERPDGSNFTLKIRSTKLEDSAMYFCASSEREQGRQPQHFGDGTRLSIL.

Notes on this clone: This specimen includes other DNA sequences encoding the same CDR3. The chain is built from TRBV6-6 and TRBJ2-3; TRBD1 or TRBD2 may be the D gene (6 bases each). The CDR3 has 13 residues. CDR1 is MNHNY, CDR2 SVGAGI, per germline (reference sequence). V was clipped by 6 bases and J by 4 bases, with 11 bases between them. The CDR3: CASRPGGADTQYF. DNA of the CDR3: TGTGCCAGCAGACCCGGGGGCGCAGATACGCAGTATTTT.

The chain carries TRBV5-1 and TRBJ2-5, with 9 nucleotides matching TRBD1. There are 14 residues in the CDR3. The germline CDR1 and CDR2 sequences are SGHRS and YFSETQ. V was pared by 4 bases and J by 5 bases, with 6 bases of the junction left unmatched. The CDR3 region has the DNA TGCGCCAGCAGCCCGCCGGGGACAGGGGAGACCCAGTACTTC. Its translation is CASSPPGTGETQYF.

In its sample, this clone was seen a few times. This rearrangement joins TRBV14 to TRBJ1-1, with unresolved D. V was pared by 8 bases and J by 1 base, with 14 bases between. Germline CDR1 and CDR2: SGHDN and FVKESK. There are 14 residues in the CDR3. CDR3 DNA sequence: TGTGCCAGCCACCGACTGGGAGAGAACACTGAAGCTTTCTTT. Its protein is CASHRLGENTEAFF.

The rearrangement joins TRBV6-1 to TRBJ2-5, with D possibly matching TRBD2 (5 bases). The CDR3 has 13 amino acids. From germline, CDR1 is MNHNS and CDR2 SASEGT. The V end lost 8 bases, the J end lost 2 bases, and 12 bases lay between the germline ends. The CDR3 here is CASSRGSQETQYF. The DNA of the CDR3 is TGTGCCAGCTCCCGGGGTTCTCAAGAGACCCAGTACTTC.

Points on this clone: At the DNA level, this CDR3 is encoded by other sequences in the same sample as well. The gene calls are TRBV19 and TRBJ2-2, with TRBD1 identical over 11 bases. The ends lost 4 bases at V and 4 bases at J; junction bases unmatched: 2. Germline V gene data show CDR1 as LNHDA and CDR2 as SQIVND (reference sequence). The CDR3 length is 15 residues. The chain's CDR3 is CASSTGTGGTGELFF. Written as DNA, the CDR3 is TGTGCCAGTAGTACCGGGACAGGGGGCACCGGGGAGCTGTTTTTT. Filled out from reference TRBV19 and TRBJ2-2, the complete variable domain reads DGGITQSPKYLFRKEGQNVTLSCEQNLNHDAMYWYRQDPGQGLRLIYYSQIVNDFQKGDIAEGYSVSREKKESFPLTVTSAQKNPTAFYLCASSTGTGGTGELFFGEGSRLTVL.

CDR3 loop: CASSPMPSSGNTIYF. The CDR3 nucleotides are TGTGCCAGCTCACCGATGCCCAGCTCTGGAAACACCATATATTTT. V gene TRBV18 combines with J gene TRBJ1-3; D uncertain. V lost 3 bases, J lost 0 bases, and 9 bases lay in between. CDR1 KGHSH and CDR2 LQKENI come from the germline V gene. This CDR3 has 15 residues.

The chain has TRBV27 and TRBJ2-2; 8 bases map to TRBD1. Germline V gene sequence: CDR1 MNHEY, CDR2 SMNVEV (reference sequence). After removal of 3 bases from V and 4 bases from J, the junction contained 4 bases not matched to a gene. This CDR3 spans 15 amino acids. The CDR3: CASSFATGATGELFF. The DNA of the CDR3 is TGTGCCAGCAGTTTTGCGACAGGGGCCACCGGGGAGCTGTTTTTT.

The chain carries TRBV7-9 and TRBJ1-1, with a possible D match to TRBD1 (6 bases). Germline CDR1 reads SEHNR; CDR2 reads FQNEAQ (reference sequence). This CDR3 region has 14 residues. The V and J ends lost 5 bases and 1 base respectively, with 11 bases between them. The CDR3 region is CASSQQGSNTEAFF. CDR3 DNA sequence: TGTGCCAGCAGCCAACAGGGCTCGAACACTGAAGCTTTCTTT.

The chain recombines TRBV30 with TRBJ1-5; no clear D gene. This CDR3 is 14 amino acids long. The germline CDR1 and CDR2 sequences are GTSNPN and SVGIG (reference sequence). V was clipped by 2 bases and J by 5 bases, with 13 bases between them. DNA of the CDR3: TGTGCCTGGAGTCTAAAGGGAGGCGATCAGCCCCAGCATTTT. Translated, it gives CAWSLKGGDQPQHF.

This chain uses TRBV5-1 with TRBJ1-1; D possibly corresponds to TRBD1 (6 bases). The V and J ends lost 6 bases and 1 base respectively, with 13 bases between them. This CDR3 region has 14 residues. Germline V gene lookup returns CDR1 SGHRS and CDR2 YFSETQ. CDR3 bases: TGCGCCAGCAACTTTGGGGGCGGGAACACTGAAGCTTTCTTT. This codes for CASNFGGGNTEAFF.

The chain has TRBV5-1 and TRBJ1-3; D is ambiguous. Germline loops: CDR1 SGHRS, CDR2 YFSETQ. Trimming stripped 2 bases from V and 0 bases from J, with 6 bases between. CDR3 length equals 14 residues. CDR3 in amino acids: CASSFGNSGNTIYF. Written as DNA, the CDR3 is TGCGCCAGCAGCTTTGGCAACTCTGGAAACACCATATATTTT.